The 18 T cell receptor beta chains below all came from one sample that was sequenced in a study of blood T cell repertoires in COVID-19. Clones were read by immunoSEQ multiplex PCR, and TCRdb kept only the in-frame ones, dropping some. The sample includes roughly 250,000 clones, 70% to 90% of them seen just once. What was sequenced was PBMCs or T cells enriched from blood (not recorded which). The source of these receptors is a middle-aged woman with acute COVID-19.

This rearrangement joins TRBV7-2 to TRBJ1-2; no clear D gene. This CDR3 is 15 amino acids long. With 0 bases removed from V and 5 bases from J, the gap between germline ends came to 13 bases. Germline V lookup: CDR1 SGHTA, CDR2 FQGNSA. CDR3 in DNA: TGTGCCAGCAGCTTAGCGAGGGAAGGGCTGTATGGCTACACCTTC. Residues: CASSLAREGLYGYTF. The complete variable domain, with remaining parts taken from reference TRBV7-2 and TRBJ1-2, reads GAGVSQSPSNKVTEKGKDVELRCDPISGHTALYWYRQSLGQGLEFLIYFQGNSAPDKSGLPSDRFSAERTGGSVSTLTIQRTQQEDSAVYLCASSLAREGLYGYTFGSGTRLTVV.

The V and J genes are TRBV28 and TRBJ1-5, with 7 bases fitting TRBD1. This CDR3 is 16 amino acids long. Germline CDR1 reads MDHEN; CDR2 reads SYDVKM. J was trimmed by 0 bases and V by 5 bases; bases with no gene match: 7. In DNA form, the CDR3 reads TGTGCCAGCAGTACCGAACAGGGGTATAGCAATCAGCCCCAGCATTTT. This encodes CASSTEQGYSNQPQHF.

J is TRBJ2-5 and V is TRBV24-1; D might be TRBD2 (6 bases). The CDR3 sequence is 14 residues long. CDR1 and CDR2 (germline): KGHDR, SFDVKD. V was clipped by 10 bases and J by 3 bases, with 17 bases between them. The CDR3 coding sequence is TGTGCCACAGGGCTCGCGGGGCCGGAAGAGACCCAGTACTTC. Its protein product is CATGLAGPEETQYF.

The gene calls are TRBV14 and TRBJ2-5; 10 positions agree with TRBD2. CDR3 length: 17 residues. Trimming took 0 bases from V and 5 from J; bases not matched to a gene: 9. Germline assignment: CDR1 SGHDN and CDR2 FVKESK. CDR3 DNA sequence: TGTGCCAGCAGCCAAGATCTAGCGGGAGTTATGGCGGAGACCCAGTACTTC. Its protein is CASSQDLAGVMAETQYF.

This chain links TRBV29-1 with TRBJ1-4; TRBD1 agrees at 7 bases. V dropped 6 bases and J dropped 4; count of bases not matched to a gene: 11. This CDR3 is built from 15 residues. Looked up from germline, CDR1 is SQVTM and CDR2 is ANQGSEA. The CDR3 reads CSVAGTAGDNEKLFF. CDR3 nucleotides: TGCAGCGTCGCGGGGACAGCGGGGGATAATGAAAAACTGTTTTTT.

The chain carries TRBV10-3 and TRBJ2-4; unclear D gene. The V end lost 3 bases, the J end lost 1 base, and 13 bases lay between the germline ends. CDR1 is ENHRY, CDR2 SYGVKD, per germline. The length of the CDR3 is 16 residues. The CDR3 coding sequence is TGTGCCATCAGTGACCACTCTAAGTTGGCCAAAAACATTCAGTACTTC. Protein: CAISDHSKLAKNIQYF.

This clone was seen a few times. CDR3 nucleotide sequence: TGTGCCAGCAGTGAAGCCGGGGGGCTTGATGGCAATCAGCCCCAGCATTTT. This gives the protein CASSEAGGLDGNQPQHF. The chain is built from TRBV6-1 and TRBJ1-5, with D possibly being TRBD1 (6 bases). Germline V gene data show CDR1 as MNHNS and CDR2 as SASEGT. V was shortened by 0 bases and J by 2 bases, with 14 bases between the two germline ends. CDR3 length equals 17 residues.

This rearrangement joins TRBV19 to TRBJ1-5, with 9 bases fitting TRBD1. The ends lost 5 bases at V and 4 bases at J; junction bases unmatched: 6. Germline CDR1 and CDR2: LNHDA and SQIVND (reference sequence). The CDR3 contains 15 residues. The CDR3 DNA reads TGTGCCAGTAGTGGAACCGGGACAGGGAATCAGCCCCAGCATTTT. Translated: CASSGTGTGNQPQHF. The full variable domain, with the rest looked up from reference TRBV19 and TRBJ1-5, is DGGITQSPKYLFRKEGQNVTLSCEQNLNHDAMYWYRQDPGQGLRLIYYSQIVNDFQKGDIAEGYSVSREKKESFPLTVTSAQKNPTAFYLCASSGTGTGNQPQHFGDGTRLSIL.

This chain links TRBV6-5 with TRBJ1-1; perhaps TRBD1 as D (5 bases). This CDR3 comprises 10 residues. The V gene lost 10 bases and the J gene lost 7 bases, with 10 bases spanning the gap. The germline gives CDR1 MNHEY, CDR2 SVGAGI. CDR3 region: CAISTGEAFF. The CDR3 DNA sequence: TGTGCCATCTCTACAGGTGAAGCTTTCTTT.

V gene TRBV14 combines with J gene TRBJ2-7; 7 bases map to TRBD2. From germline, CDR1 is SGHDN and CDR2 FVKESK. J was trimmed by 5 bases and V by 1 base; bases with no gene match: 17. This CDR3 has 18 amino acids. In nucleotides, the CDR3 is TGTGCCAGCAGCCAAGCGACCTCCTATCGCGGGAGATCCCACGAGCAGTACTTC. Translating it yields CASSQATSYRGRSHEQYF.

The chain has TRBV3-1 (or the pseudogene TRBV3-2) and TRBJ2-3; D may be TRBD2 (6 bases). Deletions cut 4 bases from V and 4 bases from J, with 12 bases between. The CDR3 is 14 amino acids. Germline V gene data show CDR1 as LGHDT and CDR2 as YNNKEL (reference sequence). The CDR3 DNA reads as TGTGCCAGCAGCCTGCGACTAGGCCCAGATACGCAGTATTTT. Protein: CASSLRLGPDTQYF.

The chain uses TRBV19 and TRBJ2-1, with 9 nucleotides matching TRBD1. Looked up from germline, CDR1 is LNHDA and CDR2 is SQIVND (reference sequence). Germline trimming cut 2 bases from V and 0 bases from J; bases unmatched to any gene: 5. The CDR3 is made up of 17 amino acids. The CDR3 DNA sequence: TGTGCCAGTAGTATAAAGACAGGGGGGAGCTCCTACAATGAGCAGTTCTTC. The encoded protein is CASSIKTGGSSYNEQFF.

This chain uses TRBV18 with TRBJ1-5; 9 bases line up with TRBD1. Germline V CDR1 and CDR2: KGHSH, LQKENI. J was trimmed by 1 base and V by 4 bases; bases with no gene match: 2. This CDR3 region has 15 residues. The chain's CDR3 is CASSRDRASNQPQHF. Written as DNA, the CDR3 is TGTGCCAGCTCACGGGACAGGGCGAGCAATCAGCCCCAGCATTTT.

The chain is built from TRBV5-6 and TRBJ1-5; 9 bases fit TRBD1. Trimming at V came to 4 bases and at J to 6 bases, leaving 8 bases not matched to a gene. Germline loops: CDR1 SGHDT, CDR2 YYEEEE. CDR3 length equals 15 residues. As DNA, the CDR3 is TGTGCCAGCAGCGATTCACAGGGGGCGAGTCAGCCCCAGCATTTT. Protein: CASSDSQGASQPQHF.

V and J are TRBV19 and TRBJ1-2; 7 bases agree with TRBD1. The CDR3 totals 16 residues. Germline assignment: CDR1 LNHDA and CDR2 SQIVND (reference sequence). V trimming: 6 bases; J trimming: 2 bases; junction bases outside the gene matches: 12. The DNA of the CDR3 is TGTGCCAGTAGCCCGTCATTGGACAGGACGAACTATGGCTACACCTTC. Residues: CASSPSLDRTNYGYTF.

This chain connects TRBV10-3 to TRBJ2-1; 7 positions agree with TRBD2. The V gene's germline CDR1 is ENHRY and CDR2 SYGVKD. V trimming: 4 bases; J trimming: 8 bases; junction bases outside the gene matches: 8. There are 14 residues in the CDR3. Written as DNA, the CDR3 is TGTGCCATCAGTGGGGGGAGGGATTTAGATGAGCAGTTCTTC. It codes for CAISGGRDLDEQFF.

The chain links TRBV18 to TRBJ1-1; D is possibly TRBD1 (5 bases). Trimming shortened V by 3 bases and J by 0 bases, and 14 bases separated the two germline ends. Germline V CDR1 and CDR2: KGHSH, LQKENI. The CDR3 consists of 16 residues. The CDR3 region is CASSPGEGRLNTEAFF. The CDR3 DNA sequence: TGTGCCAGCTCACCGGGGGAGGGGAGGTTGAACACTGAAGCTTTCTTT.

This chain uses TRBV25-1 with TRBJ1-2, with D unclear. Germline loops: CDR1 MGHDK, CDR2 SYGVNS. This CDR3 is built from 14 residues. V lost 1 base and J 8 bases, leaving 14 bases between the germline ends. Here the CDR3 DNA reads TGTGCCAGCAGTGAATGGAGGGAGATGGGAGGCTACACCTTC. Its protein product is CASSEWREMGGYTF.